The 15 T cell receptor beta chains below were found in one sample sequenced in a study of post-analysis software for immune sequencing data. Study-level points and caveats: Patients showed TRBV5-6, TRBV5-1 and TRBV20-1 among roughly 5 TRBV segments more frequent than in controls.

Carried by the TCR beta cDNA libraries were unique molecular identifiers. TCRdb passed the PCR reads through MiXCR, listing each CDR3 protein once. Seen here are roughly 430,000 distinct CDR3 sequences, 30% to 45% observed once, and the top ten hold 7.6%. These receptors have no known antigen. Input material: blood. The receptors here all came from a girl aged 2-10 years with multiple sclerosis.

The genes are TRBV9 and TRBJ1-5, with D perhaps matching TRBD1 (5 bases). The germline V gene encodes CDR1 SGDLS and CDR2 YYNGEE. V lost 0 bases and J 3 bases, leaving 10 bases between the germline ends. There are 15 residues in the CDR3. In DNA, the CDR3 is TGTGCCAGCAGCGTAGCTGCAGGGCCCAATCAGCCCCAGCATTTT. This codes for CASSVAAGPNQPQHF.

The rearrangement uses TRBV15 and TRBJ2-1, with TRBD1 matching over 7 bases. The J segment lost 10 bases and the V segment lost 2 bases, leaving 5 bases of the junction unmatched. The CDR3 is made up of 13 amino acids. Germline V gene sequence: CDR1 LNHNV, CDR2 YYDKDF (reference sequence). CDR3 residues: CATSRPGGYEQFF. The CDR3 nucleotides read TGTGCCACCAGCAGACCAGGGGGTTACGAGCAGTTCTTC.

This clonotype was recorded a few times. This chain uses TRBV29-1 with TRBJ1-5, with D possibly matching TRBD1 (6 bases). The CDR3 has 14 residues. V was cut by 4 bases and J by 5 bases, with 15 bases left in between. Germline assignment: CDR1 SQVTM and CDR2 ANQGSEA. The CDR3 nucleotides read TGCAGCGTTGGCGACAGGTCAACCGATCAGCCCCAGCATTTT. It is translated as CSVGDRSTDQPQHF.

This clonotype was counted a few times. A single base separates this from a much larger clone, so it may be a read error. The rearrangement joins TRBV14 to TRBJ2-1, with a possible D match to TRBD2 (5 bases). CDR1 is SGHDN and CDR2 is FVKESK in the germline V gene. The CDR3 totals 16 residues. The CDR3 nucleotides are TGTGCCAGCAGCCAAGATTGGGGAGTATCCTACAATGGGCAGTTCTTC. Amino acids: CASSQDWGVSYNGQFF.

The chain employs TRBV5-1 and TRBJ1-4, with 9 positions matching TRBD1. The ends lost 4 bases at V and 8 bases at J; junction bases unmatched: 18. There are 18 residues in the CDR3. Germline CDR1 is SGHRS and CDR2 is YFSETQ. CDR3 residues: CASSAGQGLSKGEEKLFF. CDR3 DNA: TGCGCCAGCAGCGCGGGACAGGGATTATCGAAGGGGGAGGAAAAACTGTTTTTT.

The V and J genes are TRBV3-1 and TRBJ1-5; no clear D. The germline gives CDR1 LGHDT, CDR2 YNNKEL (reference sequence). Trimming cost V 4 bases and J 0 bases, with 7 bases left between them. This CDR3 comprises 14 residues. The CDR3 bases are TGTGCCAGCAGCCCCAGGATTAGCAATCAGCCCCAGCATTTT. This gives the protein CASSPRISNQPQHF.

This clonotype turned up a few times. CDR3 coding DNA: TGTGCCAGCGGTCGACAGGACAGGGCATACGAGCAGTACTTC. Its translation: CASGRQDRAYEQYF. The chain has TRBV18 and TRBJ2-5; 8 bases line up with TRBD1. The J call may be mistaken, given a closer DNA end match to TRBJ2-7. The CDR3 has 14 amino acids. CDR1 KGHSH and CDR2 LQKENI come from the germline V gene.

The chain employs TRBV7-9 and TRBJ2-1; 7 bases fit TRBD1. The J call may be faulty, since TRBJ2-7 better matches the DNA end. The CDR3 has 19 residues. Per germline, CDR1 SEHNR and CDR2 FQNEAQ (reference sequence). CDR3 nucleotides: TGTGCCAGCAGCCTATTGACAGGGCCATACCCTCGGAGATACAATGGGCAGTACTTC. The encoded protein is CASSLLTGPYPRRYNGQYF.

This chain links TRBV12-3 or TRBV12-4 with TRBJ1-2; TRBD1 might be the D (5 bases). V lost 7 bases and J lost 5, with 14 bases in between. The CDR3 has 13 residues. Written as DNA, the CDR3 is TGTGCCAGCACCGGAGGGGTAGGGTATGGCTACACCTTC. It is translated as CASTGGVGYGYTF.

This chain connects TRBV28 to TRBJ1-5; 7 nucleotides match TRBD1. From germline, CDR1 is MDHEN and CDR2 SYDVKM. The trim removed 4 bases at V and 3 bases at J, leaving 3 bases unmatched. This CDR3 is built from 14 residues. CDR3 DNA: TGTGCCAGCAGTTCCGACAGGGTCAATCAGCCCCAGCATTTT. It yields the protein CASSSDRVNQPQHF.

V gene TRBV7-9 combines with J gene TRBJ2-7; D perhaps matches TRBD1 (5 bases). Trimming took 6 bases from V and 2 from J, leaving 14 bases between them. The CDR3 is 14 residues long. Germline V lookup: CDR1 SEHNR, CDR2 FQNEAQ (reference sequence). Here the CDR3 reads CASRPPDRAYEQYF. The CDR3 coding sequence is TGTGCCAGCAGACCCCCTGACAGAGCCTACGAGCAGTACTTC.

This chain connects TRBV6-4 to TRBJ2-1; 13 bases map to TRBD2. The CDR3 is 17 amino acids. With V trimmed by 2 bases and J by 5 bases, 6 bases remained unmatched. CDR1 MRHNA and CDR2 SNTAGT come from the germline V gene. DNA for the CDR3: TGTGCCAGCAGTGACACTAGCGGGGGGGCTTTTAACAATGAGCAGTTCTTC. Protein sequence: CASSDTSGGAFNNEQFF.

The chain couples TRBV29-1 to TRBJ2-1, with D perhaps matching TRBD1 (5 bases). The V gene's germline CDR1 is SQVTM and CDR2 ANQGSEA. Trimming pared 0 bases from V and 5 bases from J, leaving 8 bases between. This CDR3 is built from 13 residues. DNA for the CDR3: TGCAGCGTTGAAGATCAGGGTGACAATGAGCAGTTCTTC. This encodes CSVEDQGDNEQFF.

The chain uses TRBV6-2 or TRBV6-3 and TRBJ2-5; TRBD2 is a possible D gene (6 bases). Germline V gives CDR1 MNHEY, CDR2 SVGEGT. The CDR3 length is 15 residues. Trimming left V 2 bases short and J 4 bases short, with 14 bases between. This chain's CDR3 is CASSYTPRLGETQYF. CDR3 bases: TGTGCCAGCAGTTACACACCTAGACTAGGAGAGACCCAGTACTTC.

This clonotype was observed a single time. The rearrangement uses TRBV12-3 or TRBV12-4 and TRBJ1-5; D gene unclear. The CDR3 contains 12 residues. V was shortened by 8 bases and J by 5 bases, with 10 bases between the two germline ends. DNA of the CDR3: TGTGCCAGCGGTCTTGCTTATCAGCCCCAGCATTTT. Translating it yields CASGLAYQPQHF.